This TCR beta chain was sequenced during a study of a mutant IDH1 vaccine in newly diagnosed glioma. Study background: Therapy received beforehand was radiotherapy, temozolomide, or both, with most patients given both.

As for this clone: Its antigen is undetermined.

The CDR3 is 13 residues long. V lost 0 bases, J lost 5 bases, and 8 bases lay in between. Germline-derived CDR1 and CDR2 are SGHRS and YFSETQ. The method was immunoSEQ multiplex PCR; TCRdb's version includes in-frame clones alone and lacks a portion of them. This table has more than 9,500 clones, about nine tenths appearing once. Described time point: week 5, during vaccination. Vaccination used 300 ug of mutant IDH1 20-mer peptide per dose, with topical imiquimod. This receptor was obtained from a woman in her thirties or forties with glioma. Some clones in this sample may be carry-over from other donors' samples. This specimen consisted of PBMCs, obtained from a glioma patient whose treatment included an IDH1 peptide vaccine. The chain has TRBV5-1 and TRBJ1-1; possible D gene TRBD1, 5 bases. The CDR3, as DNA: TGCGCCAGCAGCTTGGGGGGGGTTACTGAAGCTTTCTTT. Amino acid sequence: CASSLGGVTEAFF.